The 27 T cell receptor beta chains presented below share a single source sample, sequenced in a study of blood T cell repertoires in COVID-19. Here immunoSEQ multiplex PCR was the method, and the copy in TCRdb shows in-frame clones only, minus some. The data show 160,000 or so clones, roughly 86% seen once. Sequencing input: peripheral blood. These receptors all come from a woman between 50 and 59 years old with acute or convalescent COVID-19.

The J gene is TRBJ1-6, the V gene TRBV7-3; no definite D call. CDR1 is SGHTA and CDR2 is FQGTGA in the germline V gene. This CDR3 spans 15 amino acids. V lost 5 bases, J lost 8 bases, and 16 bases lay in between. The CDR3 nucleotides read TGTGCCAGCAGCCTAGAAGGCCGTCAAGATTCACCCCTCCACTTT. Translation gives CASSLEGRQDSPLHF.

The chain has TRBV9 and TRBJ2-5, with 14 bases lining up with TRBD2. V lost 4 bases and J lost 1; bases outside the gene matches: 6. CDR3 length equals 17 residues. Germline values: CDR1 SGDLS, CDR2 YYNGEE. The DNA for the CDR3 is TGTGCCAGCAGCACAGGGACTAGCGGGGGACCCCAAGAGACCCAGTACTTC. Residues: CASSTGTSGGPQETQYF.

The chain carries TRBV7-2 and TRBJ1-2; D perhaps matches TRBD1 (6 bases). The CDR3 is 16 residues long. V was cut by 6 bases and J by 6 bases, with 23 bases left in between. The V gene's germline CDR1 is SGHTA and CDR2 FQGNSA. CDR3 residues: CASSNPPGQIRDGYTF. Here the CDR3 DNA reads TGTGCCAGCAGTAACCCTCCGGGACAAATAAGGGATGGCTACACCTTC.

The V call is TRBV27, the J call TRBJ1-2; 10 bases align to TRBD1. CDR3 length: 14 residues. Germline loops: CDR1 MNHEY, CDR2 SMNVEV (reference sequence). Trimming removed 2 bases from V and 7 bases from J; junction bases left unmatched: 4. Here the CDR3 DNA reads TGTGCCAGCAGTTTAGGGACAGGGGTCGGTGGCTACACCTTC. This codes for CASSLGTGVGGYTF.

V usage is TRBV7-9 and J usage is TRBJ2-5, with 9 bases fitting TRBD1. The V gene end was trimmed by 3 bases and the J gene end by 2 bases; junction bases not matched to a gene: 13. CDR1 SEHNR and CDR2 FQNEAQ come from the germline V gene (reference sequence). The CDR3 has 18 amino acids. The CDR3 DNA reads as TGTGCCAGCAGCTTGTCACCGGGGACAGGGTATTTTCAAGAGACCCAGTACTTC. The encoded protein is CASSLSPGTGYFQETQYF.

About this clone itself: This CDR3 is also generated by other DNA sequences in the sample. J is TRBJ1-1 and V is TRBV7-2; D remains ambiguous. The V gene lost 0 bases and the J gene lost 4 bases, with 9 bases spanning the gap. Germline values: CDR1 SGHTA, CDR2 FQGNSA. This CDR3 has 14 residues. This CDR3 is CASSLASGGTEAFF. Written as DNA, the CDR3 is TGTGCCAGCAGCTTAGCGTCTGGAGGCACTGAAGCTTTCTTT.

This chain joins TRBV2 and TRBJ2-1; D not resolved. Germline V CDR1 and CDR2: SNHLY, FYNNEI. V shed 5 bases and J shed 0 bases, with 8 bases lying between them. The CDR3 loop spans 14 amino acids. CDR3 sequence (DNA): TGTGCCAGCAGTCGACTTGCCTCCTACAATGAGCAGTTCTTC. This encodes CASSRLASYNEQFF.

This rearrangement joins TRBV6-5 to TRBJ1-1; D unclear. Germline CDR1 is MNHEY and CDR2 is SVGAGI. The CDR3 totals 12 residues. The ends were cut back, 6 bases at V and 11 bases at J, with 16 bases in the middle. The CDR3 is CASSGPRPEAFF. The CDR3 nucleotides are TGTGCCAGCAGCGGCCCCCGGCCGGAGGCTTTCTTT.

The chain combines TRBV30 with TRBJ2-3; TRBD2 matches at 7 bases. This CDR3 region has 16 residues. Germline V lookup: CDR1 GTSNPN, CDR2 SVGIG (reference sequence). V shed 1 base and J 5 bases; nucleotides not matched to a gene: 12. The CDR3 nucleotides read TGTGCCTGGAGTGAGGGAACCTCAGCGGGATTAGATACGCAGTATTTT. Its protein product is CAWSEGTSAGLDTQYF.

The CDR3 is CASSNPRASGEEEETQYF. For the CDR3, the DNA is TGTGCCAGCAGCAACCCCCGGGCTAGCGGGGAGGAGGAGGAGACCCAGTACTTC. The V gene is TRBV7-8, the J gene TRBJ2-5, with 9 bases matching TRBD2. This CDR3 is built from 18 residues. Germline V gene lookup returns CDR1 SGHVS and CDR2 FQNEAQ. V dropped 5 bases and J dropped 5; count of bases not matched to a gene: 18. The variable domain in full, completed from reference TRBV7-8 and TRBJ2-5, reads GAGVSQSPRYKVAKRGQDVALRCDPISGHVSLFWYQQALGQGPEFLTYFQNEAQLDKSGLPSDRFFAERPEGSVSTLKIQRTQQEDSAVYLCASSNPRASGEEEETQYFGPGTRLLVL.

The chain uses TRBV5-4 and TRBJ2-3, with 7 bases matching TRBD1. Germline V gene data show CDR1 as SGHNT and CDR2 as YYREEE (reference sequence). The CDR3 has 15 residues. J was trimmed by 2 bases and V by 0 bases; bases with no gene match: 3. The CDR3 bases are TGTGCCAGCAGCTTGGGAGGGGGCATCACAGATACGCAGTATTTT. Its protein product is CASSLGGGITDTQYF. The entire variable domain, with the rest obtained from reference TRBV5-4 and TRBJ2-3, is as follows: ETGVTQSPTHLIKTRGQQVTLRCSSQSGHNTVSWYQQALGQGPQFIFQYYREEENGRGNFPPRFSGLQFPNYSSELNVNALELDDSALYLCASSLGGGITDTQYFGPGTRLTVL.

The CDR3 reads CASSPLAGRGYNEQFF. DNA for the CDR3: TGTGCCAGCAGCCCCCTGGCAGGCCGGGGGTATAATGAGCAGTTCTTC. The rearrangement joins TRBV7-2 to TRBJ2-1, with D possibly being TRBD2 (6 bases). This CDR3 region has 16 residues. Trimming took 5 bases from V and 7 from J, leaving 21 bases between them. Germline CDR1 is SGHTA and CDR2 is FQGNSA.

V gene TRBV6-5 combines with J gene TRBJ2-3; the D gene is possibly TRBD2 (6 bases). V lost 3 bases and J 4 bases, leaving 11 bases between the germline ends. The CDR3 has 14 amino acids. CDR1 MNHEY and CDR2 SVGAGI come from the germline V gene. The CDR3: CASSYGDFSDTQYF. CDR3 nucleotides: TGTGCCAGCAGTTATGGGGACTTCTCAGATACGCAGTATTTT.

This chain joins TRBV3-1 (or the pseudogene TRBV3-2) and TRBJ2-7; TRBD1 aligns across 9 bases. The CDR3 has 14 residues. J gave up 7 bases and V 1 base, and 5 bases lay outside the gene matches. Germline V gene lookup returns CDR1 LGHDT and CDR2 YNNKEL (reference sequence). This chain's CDR3 is CASSQGTGEREQYF. The CDR3 bases are TGTGCCAGCAGCCAAGGGACAGGGGAGAGGGAGCAGTACTTC.

This chain joins TRBV13 and TRBJ2-1; a weak D match, TRBD1 (6 bases). V lost 8 bases and J lost 5, with 25 bases in between. Germline lookup yields CDR1 PRHDT and CDR2 FYEKMQ (reference sequence). The CDR3 has 17 amino acids. Written as DNA, the CDR3 is TGTGCCAGCTCTCCCCCGGCTAACCACAGGGTGCACAATGAGCAGTTCTTC. This gives the protein CASSPPANHRVHNEQFF.

The rearrangement links TRBV6-9 to TRBJ1-4; 7 nucleotides agree with TRBD1. The CDR3 has 18 residues. The germline V gene encodes CDR1 MNHGY and CDR2 SVAAGI. With V trimmed by 1 base and J by 8 bases, 16 bases remained unmatched. DNA of the CDR3: TGTGCCAGCAGTTATTTGGCTGACCGACAGGGAGATGGGGAAAAACTGTTTTTT. As protein: CASSYLADRQGDGEKLFF.

The chain combines TRBV7-9 with TRBJ1-2, with D perhaps TRBD1 (6 bases). Trimming stripped 4 bases from V and 2 bases from J, with 11 bases between. The germline V gene encodes CDR1 SEHNR and CDR2 FQNEAQ (reference sequence). CDR3 length: 14 residues. CDR3: CASSSDSANYGYTF. CDR3 bases: TGTGCCAGCAGCTCGGACAGTGCCAACTATGGCTACACCTTC.

V is TRBV6-5 and J is TRBJ2-1, with 10 bases lining up with TRBD2. CDR3 size: 15 residues. Trimming took 4 bases from V and 4 from J; bases not matched to a gene: 4. Germline-derived CDR1 and CDR2 are MNHEY and SVGAGI. Here the CDR3 reads CASSFISGGYNEQFF. CDR3 DNA sequence: TGTGCCAGCAGTTTTATTAGCGGGGGGTACAATGAGCAGTTCTTC.

The chain recombines TRBV27 with TRBJ1-1; D ambiguous. CDR1 MNHEY and CDR2 SMNVEV come from the germline V gene (reference sequence). V lost 3 bases and J 3 bases, leaving 20 bases between the germline ends. The CDR3 loop spans 17 amino acids. The CDR3 here is CASSFSAGYLVDTEAFF. In nucleotides, the CDR3 is TGTGCCAGCAGTTTCTCCGCGGGGTACTTGGTTGACACTGAAGCTTTCTTT.

The chain couples TRBV29-1 to TRBJ1-2; the match to TRBD1 covers 9 bases. The V segment lost 6 bases and the J segment 4 bases; nucleotides outside the gene matches: 9. This CDR3 region has 14 residues. Germline CDR1 is SQVTM and CDR2 is ANQGSEA. This CDR3 reads CSVTGGGILYGYTF. CDR3 nucleotides: TGCAGCGTGACAGGGGGAGGAATTCTCTATGGCTACACCTTC.

This sequence joins TRBV29-1 and TRBJ1-2, with D tentatively TRBD1 (6 bases). The germline gives CDR1 SQVTM, CDR2 ANQGSEA. The CDR3 runs to 13 residues. Trimming left V 6 bases short and J 3 bases short, with 14 bases between. The CDR3 loop reads CSVQGQTDYGYTF. The CDR3 region has the DNA TGCAGCGTGCAAGGACAGACTGACTATGGCTACACCTTC.

The chain carries TRBV18 and TRBJ2-3; D not certain. V lost 1 base to trimming and J lost 4 bases, with 9 bases between them. The CDR3 totals 14 residues. Germline V gives CDR1 KGHSH, CDR2 LQKENI. The CDR3 reads CASSPLDSPDTQYF. CDR3 DNA: TGTGCCAGCTCACCACTAGACTCACCAGATACGCAGTATTTT.

The J gene is TRBJ1-3, the V gene TRBV7-9; 7 positions agree with TRBD1. CDR3 length: 14 residues. Germline CDR1 and CDR2: SEHNR and FQNEAQ (reference sequence). V was clipped by 5 bases and J by 7 bases; unmatched bases: 8. The CDR3 spells CASSPFTGANTIYF. The CDR3 DNA sequence: TGTGCCAGCAGCCCATTTACAGGGGCTAACACCATATATTTT.

This clone has just one count. This CDR3 fails to terminate in the conserved phenylalanine or tryptophan, so it likely reflects a read error. The DNA is left out, because the CDR3 cannot be placed on it with certainty; the CDR3 is given as TCRdb lists it. The chain combines TRBV4-1 with TRBJ1-1. In germline, CDR1 is MGHRA, CDR2 YSYEKL. The CDR3 numbers 16 amino acids, ends counted. The CDR3 here is CASSQDGSAETLKLSL.

The chain employs TRBV6-5 and TRBJ1-5; no clear D gene. Trimming removed 0 bases at V and 7 bases at J, with 10 bases between. The germline gives CDR1 MNHEY, CDR2 SVGAGI. CDR3 size: 14 residues. CDR3 sequence: CASSYSVLSQPQHF. The DNA for the CDR3 is TGTGCCAGCAGTTACTCGGTCTTAAGCCAGCCCCAGCATTTT.

At least ten counts were recorded for this clone. The chain couples TRBV5-6 to TRBJ2-7; 8 nucleotides line up with TRBD1. Germline V gene lookup returns CDR1 SGHDT and CDR2 YYEEEE. V dropped 4 bases and J dropped 6; count of bases not matched to a gene: 9. The CDR3 loop spans 14 amino acids. The CDR3 sequence: CASSPGQVMGEQYF. The CDR3 DNA sequence: TGTGCCAGCAGCCCGGGACAGGTGATGGGCGAGCAGTACTTC.

The chain uses TRBV9 and TRBJ2-5; unclear D gene. CDR3 length: 12 amino acids. The V gene lost 3 bases and the J gene lost 7 bases, with 10 bases spanning the gap. CDR1 is SGDLS, CDR2 YYNGEE, per germline. This chain's CDR3 is CASSGTGVTQYF. The DNA for the CDR3 is TGTGCCAGCAGCGGCACCGGTGTGACCCAGTACTTC.